This entry lists 27 T cell receptor beta chains sequenced from one sample in a study of T-cell memory formation after mild COVID-19. From the 5' RACE reads, TCRdb called clonotypes with MiXCR, one entry per CDR3 protein. Found here are roughly 150,000 distinct CDR3 sequences, roughly a quarter of them singletons; the top ten hold around 24%. Input material: PBMCs or a T cell subset sorted from them (not recorded which). Receptors were obtained from an adult woman who had mild COVID-19 (a few samples of this study predate the infection). Cell type and time point are not known.

V usage is TRBV15 and J usage is TRBJ2-1; 12 bases are a match to TRBD1. Germline assignment: CDR1 LNHNV and CDR2 YYDKDF (reference sequence). The CDR3 length is 13 residues. The junction had 5 bases not matched to a gene; V was cut back by 5 bases and J by 12 bases. CDR3 sequence: CATSGWDRGRQFF. In DNA form, the CDR3 reads TGTGCCACCAGCGGGTGGGACAGGGGGCGGCAGTTCTTC. Variable domain in full (rest from reference TRBV15 and TRBJ2-1): DAMVIQNPRYQVTQFGKPVTLSCSQTLNHNVMYWYQQKSSQAPKLLFHYYDKDFNNEADTPDNFQSRRPNTSFCFLDIRSPGLGDTAMYLCATSGWDRGRQFFGPGTRLTVL.

This clonotype was seen a handful of times. V and J are TRBV27 and TRBJ1-6, with D uncertain. The CDR3 runs to 12 residues. The germline V gene encodes CDR1 MNHEY and CDR2 SMNVEV (reference sequence). Deletions cut 6 bases from V and 6 bases from J, with 6 bases between. Here the CDR3 reads CASRSGNSPLHF. DNA of the CDR3: TGTGCCAGCAGGTCGGGTAATTCACCCCTCCACTTT.

The rearrangement uses TRBV18 and TRBJ1-1; the D gene is possibly TRBD1 (5 bases). With 6 bases removed from V and 5 bases from J, the gap between germline ends came to 13 bases. The CDR3 is made up of 13 amino acids. The germline gives CDR1 KGHSH, CDR2 LQKENI. CDR3 region: CASSPSGPTEAFF. CDR3 DNA sequence: TGTGCCAGCTCTCCCTCGGGGCCGACTGAAGCTTTCTTT.

The chain employs TRBV12-3 or TRBV12-4 and TRBJ1-5; maybe TRBD1 (5 bases). V lost 3 bases, J lost 14 bases, and 14 bases lay in between. The CDR3 runs 12 residues. The DNA of the CDR3 is TGTGCCAGCAGTTTTAATGAGGACAACGAGCATTTT. Protein: CASSFNEDNEHF.

The chain links TRBV7-9 to TRBJ2-1; D possibly corresponds to TRBD1 (6 bases). Deletions cut 4 bases from V and 7 bases from J, with 14 bases between. The length of the CDR3 is 14 residues. CDR1 is SEHNR, CDR2 FQNEAQ, per germline (reference sequence). CDR3 nucleotides: TGTGCCAGCAGCTCAAACCGGGACATTAATGAGCAGTTCTTC. Translation: CASSSNRDINEQFF.

This clonotype was found a few times. This CDR3 is CASSPPADPEAFF. The CDR3 DNA reads as TGTGCCAGCAGCCCACCCGCTGACCCTGAAGCTTTCTTT. The chain recombines TRBV7-8 with TRBJ1-1; D is ambiguous. The CDR3 runs 13 residues. V lost 5 bases to trimming and J lost 6 bases, with 13 bases between them. Germline loops: CDR1 SGHVS, CDR2 FQNEAQ.

This clonotype turned up a few times. The rearrangement uses TRBV5-1 and TRBJ1-3, with D tentatively TRBD1 (5 bases). Trimming shortened V by 4 bases and J by 3 bases, and 20 bases separated the two germline ends. CDR3 length: 17 amino acids. Germline values: CDR1 SGHRS, CDR2 YFSETQ. In nucleotides, the CDR3 is TGCGCCAGCAGCCCTCGGGCGGAGGGGTCGGTTGGAAACACCATATATTTT. Encoded protein: CASSPRAEGSVGNTIYF. Complete variable domain (other parts from reference TRBV5-1 and TRBJ1-3): KAGVTQTPRYLIKTRGQQVTLSCSPISGHRSVSWYQQTPGQGLQFLFEYFSETQRNKGNFPGRFSGRQFSNSRSEMNVSTLELGDSALYLCASSPRAEGSVGNTIYFGEGSWLTVV.

This clonotype has only a few counts. V and J are TRBV2 and TRBJ2-3; D assignment may be TRBD1 or TRBD2 (5 bases each). V shed 3 bases and J shed 1 base, with 11 bases lying between them. This CDR3 has 15 amino acids. Germline V lookup: CDR1 SNHLY, CDR2 FYNNEI. CDR3 residues: CASSDRGDGTDTQYF. CDR3 sequence (DNA): TGTGCCAGCAGTGACCGAGGGGACGGCACAGATACGCAGTATTTT.

The chain carries TRBV9 and TRBJ2-2, with D perhaps TRBD2 (6 bases). The germline CDR1 and CDR2 sequences are SGDLS and YYNGEE. CDR3 length: 15 amino acids. V gave up 4 bases and J gave up 6 bases, with 16 bases separating them. As DNA, the CDR3 is TGTGCCAGCAGCCCGGGCCCCAGCGGGTCCGGGGAGCTGTTTTTT. This gives the protein CASSPGPSGSGELFF.

This clonotype was counted only a few times. J is TRBJ2-5 and V is TRBV7-9; TRBD2 is a possible D gene (5 bases). Trimming pared 4 bases from V and 0 bases from J, leaving 18 bases between. The CDR3 length is 17 residues. The germline V gene encodes CDR1 SEHNR and CDR2 FQNEAQ (reference sequence). This chain's CDR3 is CASSYSSRLGDQETQYF. CDR3 in DNA: TGTGCCAGCAGCTACAGCTCCCGGTTGGGAGACCAAGAGACCCAGTACTTC.

There are a few counts of this clonotype. This rearrangement joins TRBV4-3 to TRBJ2-7; 12 nucleotides align to TRBD2. The V segment lost 0 bases and the J segment 6 bases; nucleotides outside the gene matches: 6. CDR3 length: 16 residues. Germline V gene lookup returns CDR1 LGHNA and CDR2 YSLEER. Written as DNA, the CDR3 is TGCGCCAGCAGCCAAGATAAGACTAGCGGGAGTCTCGAGCAGTACTTC. Its translation: CASSQDKTSGSLEQYF.

The chain has TRBV5-5 and TRBJ2-5; no reliable D call. Germline V gives CDR1 SGHKS, CDR2 YYEKEE (reference sequence). The CDR3 is made up of 15 amino acids. The V gene lost 2 bases and the J gene lost 1 base, with 12 bases spanning the gap. In DNA, the CDR3 is TGTGCCAGCAGCTTTCTGCTGGGGTCCCAAGAGACCCAGTACTTC. The encoded protein is CASSFLLGSQETQYF.

The table lists this clonotype with a count of one. DNA for the CDR3: TGTGCCAGCAGCTCCCGTCGGGCCTTAGGAAACACCATATATTTT. It is translated as CASSSRRALGNTIYF. The chain couples TRBV11-2 to TRBJ1-3; D is unresolved. The CDR3 extends over 15 amino acids. CDR1 SGHAT and CDR2 FQNNGV come from the germline V gene. V was pared by 4 bases and J by 4 bases, with 14 bases between.

This rearrangement joins TRBV27 to TRBJ2-7; 8 nucleotides agree with TRBD2. V lost 1 base and J lost 7; bases outside the gene matches: 9. The germline V gene encodes CDR1 MNHEY and CDR2 SMNVEV (reference sequence). The CDR3 runs to 15 residues. The CDR3 DNA reads TGTGCCAGCAGTTTATTGGCGGGAGGACATTGGGAGCAGTACTTC. Its translation: CASSLLAGGHWEQYF.

This clonotype was observed a handful of times. The gene calls are TRBV27 and TRBJ2-1; D unclear. V dropped 0 bases and J dropped 10 bases, with 7 bases sitting between them. This CDR3 is built from 12 residues. Germline assignment: CDR1 MNHEY and CDR2 SMNVEV (reference sequence). The CDR3 reads CASSLSGFEQFF. The CDR3, as DNA: TGTGCCAGCAGTTTATCGGGGTTCGAGCAGTTCTTC.

This rearrangement joins TRBV7-6 to TRBJ2-2; the match to TRBD1 covers 9 bases. In germline, CDR1 is SGHVS, CDR2 FNYEAQ. The trim removed 4 bases at V and 4 bases at J, leaving 7 bases unmatched. The CDR3 loop spans 16 amino acids. In DNA form, the CDR3 reads TGTGCCAGCAGCTCGTCCGGGACAGGGACCACCGGGGAGCTGTTTTTT. Translating it yields CASSSSGTGTTGELFF.

The CDR3 bases are TGCGCCAGCAGCTTAAATGGGCCTGAGGATTTCTACGAGCAGTACTTC. Its translation: CASSLNGPEDFYEQYF. The V gene is TRBV5-1, the J gene TRBJ2-7; D call uncertain. The CDR3 is 16 residues long. Trimming pared 2 bases from V and 3 bases from J, leaving 18 bases between. The germline gives CDR1 SGHRS, CDR2 YFSETQ.

The chain couples TRBV24-1 to TRBJ2-3; 10 bases map to TRBD2. The V gene's germline CDR1 is KGHDR and CDR2 SFDVKD. After removal of 0 bases from V and 3 bases from J, the junction contained 17 bases not matched to a gene. This CDR3 is 21 amino acids long. CDR3 loop: CATSDLQSGRDKSGETDTQYF. For the CDR3, the DNA is TGTGCCACCAGTGATTTGCAAAGCGGGAGGGATAAGAGCGGGGAAACAGATACGCAGTATTTT.

This clonotype has just a few counts. The chain combines TRBV7-9 with TRBJ2-7; 9 bases agree with TRBD2. Germline V gene data show CDR1 as SEHNR and CDR2 as FQNEAQ (reference sequence). Trimming at V came to 3 bases and at J to 3 bases, leaving 6 bases not matched to a gene. This CDR3 region has 15 residues. CDR3 loop: CASSFWREGHYEQYF. The DNA for the CDR3 is TGTGCCAGCAGCTTTTGGCGGGAGGGCCACTACGAGCAGTACTTC.

V and J are TRBV6-5 and TRBJ2-2, with 7 bases lining up with TRBD1. J was trimmed by 7 bases and V by 5 bases; bases with no gene match: 10. The CDR3 runs 15 residues. Germline CDR1 is MNHEY and CDR2 is SVGAGI. The CDR3 DNA reads TGTGCCAGCAGTCACCGGGACAGTGCGGGCGGGGAGCTGTTTTTT. Its protein is CASSHRDSAGGELFF.

The chain combines TRBV7-8 with TRBJ2-5; no definite D call. The CDR3 is 16 residues long. The V gene's germline CDR1 is SGHVS and CDR2 FQNEAQ. V was shortened by 1 base and J by 3 bases, with 15 bases between the two germline ends. Written as DNA, the CDR3 is TGTGCCAGCAGCTTAGTTCCCCAAGACTGGGAAGAGACCCAGTACTTC. It is translated as CASSLVPQDWEETQYF.

The rearrangement uses TRBV2 and TRBJ2-1, with 13 bases that match TRBD2. The CDR3 sequence is 16 residues long. Per the germline V gene, CDR1 is SNHLY and CDR2 is FYNNEI. V dropped 5 bases and J dropped 6; count of bases not matched to a gene: 7. CDR3: CASSQLAGGPANEQFF. In nucleotides, the CDR3 is TGTGCCAGCAGTCAACTAGCGGGGGGGCCAGCCAATGAGCAGTTCTTC.

This clonotype was counted a few times. This sequence joins TRBV20-1 and TRBJ2-3, with 9 positions matching TRBD1. V shed 0 bases and J 4 bases; nucleotides not matched to a gene: 5. Germline CDR1 is DFQATT and CDR2 is SNEGSKA (reference sequence). The CDR3 covers 15 residues. This chain's CDR3 is CSARDPGQGSDTQYF. The CDR3, as DNA: TGCAGTGCTAGAGACCCGGGACAGGGTTCAGATACGCAGTATTTT.

This clonotype has just a few counts. The CDR3 DNA is TGTGCCAGCAGCTCCCAGATTCTGAACACTGAAGCTTTCTTT. This codes for CASSSQILNTEAFF. The gene calls are TRBV7-9 and TRBJ1-1; the D is unclear. Between the trimmed V and J ends, which lost 4 bases and 0 bases, there was a span of 9 bases. The germline gives CDR1 SEHNR, CDR2 FQNEAQ (reference sequence). The CDR3 runs to 14 residues. The full variable domain, its missing parts supplied by reference TRBV7-9 and TRBJ1-1, is DTGVSQNPRHKITKRGQNVTFRCDPISEHNRLYWYRQTLGQGPEFLTYFQNEAQLEKSRLLSDRFSAERPKGSFSTLEIQRTEQGDSAMYLCASSSQILNTEAFFGQGTRLTVV.

The rearrangement links TRBV15 to TRBJ1-1; no firm D call. Germline V lookup: CDR1 LNHNV, CDR2 YYDKDF (reference sequence). This CDR3 region has 14 residues. V was pared by 3 bases and J by 5 bases, with 13 bases between. The CDR3 loop is CATSRGFTATEAFF. CDR3 in DNA: TGTGCCACCAGCAGGGGATTTACAGCAACTGAAGCTTTCTTT.

The chain couples TRBV12-3 or TRBV12-4 to TRBJ1-3; 7 bases are a match to TRBD1. The CDR3 length is 14 residues. V was pared by 5 bases and J by 2 bases, with 3 bases of the junction left unmatched. Here the CDR3 reads CASSLDRAGNTIYF. For the CDR3, the DNA is TGTGCCAGCAGTCTCGACAGGGCTGGAAACACCATATATTTT.

The gene calls are TRBV24-1 and TRBJ2-1; 9 nucleotides line up with TRBD1. The CDR3 length is 17 residues. The germline V gene has CDR1 KGHDR and CDR2 SFDVKD. The J segment lost 5 bases and the V segment lost 4 bases, leaving 11 bases of the junction unmatched. The CDR3 region is CATSDFSDRDRDNEQFF. For the CDR3, the DNA is TGTGCCACCAGTGACTTTTCGGACCGGGACAGGGACAATGAGCAGTTCTTC.